This is a list of T cell receptor beta chains from one sample in a study of radiation and T cells in renal cell carcinoma. Profiled with immunoSEQ multiplex PCR; TCRdb holds only in-frame clones, not every one. The sample lists about 83,000 clones; 75% to 90% were seen once. Sequenced material: blood, taken from a patient whose treatment included radiotherapy and nephrectomy. The receptors shown here come from a woman aged 60-70 years with renal cell carcinoma. CDR3s include the opening cysteine and the closing phenylalanine or tryptophan. The D gene is left open where the match is weak. Part of the rows lack a size; the others show once, few, many or a class for expanded clones.

CDR3 protein: CASRAGQGSHYGYTF
CDR3 DNA: TGTGCCAGCAGGGCGGGACAGGGGTCCCACTATGGCTACACCTTC
D gene: TRBD1
J gene: TRBJ1-2
V gene: TRBV6-4
clone size: NA

CDR3 protein: CASSYSGPNEAFF
CDR3 DNA: TGTGCCAGCAGTTACTCTGGACCGAATGAAGCTTTCTTT
D gene: NA
J gene: TRBJ1-1
V gene: TRBV6-5
clone size: NA

CDR3 protein: CASSPFARGGSYNEQFF
CDR3 DNA: TGCGCCAGCAGCCCCTTCGCGAGGGGGGGCTCCTACAATGAGCAGTTCTTC
D gene: NA
J gene: TRBJ2-1
V gene: TRBV4-3
clone size: few

CDR3 protein: CASSKGGHSNTGELFF
CDR3 DNA: TGTGCCAGCAGCAAGGGGGGTCATTCGAACACCGGGGAGCTGTTTTTT
D gene: NA
J gene: TRBJ2-2
V gene: TRBV13
clone size: NA

CDR3 protein: CAISGDSGGETQYF
CDR3 DNA: TGTGCCATCAGTGGTGATTCGGGTGGGGAGACCCAGTACTTC
D gene: NA
J gene: TRBJ2-5
V gene: TRBV10-3
clone size: NA

CDR3 protein: CAWKLGLVMAFF
CDR3 DNA: TGTGCCTGGAAGTTAGGCCTGGTGATGGCTTTCTTT
D gene: NA
J gene: TRBJ1-1
V gene: TRBV30
clone size: NA

CDR3 protein: CASSLGLEGWNTEAFF
CDR3 DNA: TGTGCCAGCAGCTTAGGCCTAGAGGGCTGGAACACTGAAGCTTTCTTT
D gene: NA
J gene: TRBJ1-1
V gene: TRBV13
clone size: NA

CDR3 protein: CASSAPGTRGTDTQYF
CDR3 DNA: TGTGCCAGCAGTGCCCCCGGGACTAGGGGCACAGATACGCAGTATTTT
D gene: TRBD2
J gene: TRBJ2-3
V gene: TRBV28
clone size: NA

CDR3 protein: CASSLSGMPADYTF
CDR3 DNA: TGTGCCAGCAGCTTATCAGGGATGCCCGCGGACTACACCTTC
D gene: NA
J gene: TRBJ1-2
V gene: TRBV5-4
clone size: NA

CDR3 protein: CASSSSKGGNTEAFF
CDR3 DNA: TGTGCCAGCAGCTCCTCCAAGGGGGGGAACACTGAAGCTTTCTTT
D gene: NA
J gene: TRBJ1-1
V gene: TRBV11-1
clone size: NA

CDR3 protein: CASSWVGGNSPLHF
CDR3 DNA: TGTGCCAGCAGTTGGGTGGGGGGCAATTCACCCCTCCACTTT
D gene: NA
J gene: TRBJ1-6
V gene: TRBV27
clone size: NA

CDR3 protein: CASSQGQGGNIQYF
CDR3 DNA: TGTGCCAGCAGCCAGGGACAGGGAGGCAACATTCAGTACTTC
D gene: TRBD1
J gene: TRBJ2-4
V gene: TRBV5-4
clone size: NA

CDR3 protein: CASGGPYGANVLTF
CDR3 DNA: TGTGCCAGCGGGGGGCCTTATGGGGCCAACGTCCTGACTTTC
D gene: NA
J gene: TRBJ2-6
V gene: TRBV6-1
clone size: NA

CDR3 protein: CSARAGEKLFF
CDR3 DNA: TGCAGTGCTAGAGCGGGTGAAAAACTGTTTTTT
D gene: NA
J gene: TRBJ1-4
V gene: TRBV20-1
clone size: NA

CDR3 protein: CASSQDSRGLAGNEQFF
CDR3 DNA: TGCGCCAGCAGCCAAGACTCCAGGGGACTAGCGGGAAATGAGCAGTTCTTC
D gene: TRBD2
J gene: TRBJ2-1
V gene: TRBV4-3
clone size: once

CDR3 protein: CASSLGQVERTF
CDR3 DNA: TGCGCCAGCAGCTTAGGACAGGTGGAGAGGACCTTC
D gene: TRBD1
J gene: TRBJ1-2
V gene: TRBV5-1
clone size: NA

CDR3 protein: CASSFPGQELDYGYTF
CDR3 DNA: TGTGCCAGCAGCTTCCCCGGGCAGGAATTGGACTATGGCTACACCTTC
D gene: NA
J gene: TRBJ1-2
V gene: TRBV7-9
clone size: NA

CDR3 protein: CASSLGTGYEQYF
CDR3 DNA: TGTGCCAGCAGTTTGGGGACAGGCTACGAGCAGTACTTC
D gene: TRBD1
J gene: TRBJ2-7
V gene: TRBV6-6
clone size: NA

CDR3 protein: CASSLQASQANTQYF
CDR3 DNA: TGTGCCAGCAGCTTACAAGCCTCCCAGGCAAATACGCAGTATTTT
D gene: NA
J gene: TRBJ2-3
V gene: TRBV7-2
clone size: NA

CDR3 protein: CASSALGGVGEKLFF
CDR3 DNA: TGTGCCAGCAGTGCGCTAGGGGGGGTGGGTGAAAAACTGTTTTTT
D gene: NA
J gene: TRBJ1-4
V gene: TRBV2
clone size: NA

CDR3 protein: CASSQGAVRSTNEKLFF
CDR3 DNA: TGCGCCAGCAGCCAAGGGGCGGTGCGCTCAACTAATGAAAAACTGTTTTTT
D gene: NA
J gene: TRBJ1-4
V gene: TRBV4-3
clone size: once

CDR3 protein: CASSSIGRSEYNEQFF
CDR3 DNA: TGTGCCAGCAGCTCGATCGGGAGAAGTGAATACAATGAGCAGTTCTTC
D gene: NA
J gene: TRBJ2-1
V gene: TRBV7-3
clone size: NA

CDR3 protein: CAISAGGANYGYTF
CDR3 DNA: TGTGCCATCAGTGCGGGGGGCGCGAACTATGGCTACACCTTC
D gene: NA
J gene: TRBJ1-2
V gene: TRBV10-3
clone size: NA

CDR3 protein: CASTGANYNEQFF
CDR3 DNA: TGTGCCAGCACGGGAGCCAACTACAATGAGCAGTTCTTC
D gene: NA
J gene: TRBJ2-1
V gene: TRBV7-2
clone size: NA

CDR3 protein: CASSVAGAENTEAFF
CDR3 DNA: TGTGCCAGCAGCGTAGCTGGGGCAGAGAACACTGAAGCTTTCTTT
D gene: NA
J gene: TRBJ1-1
V gene: TRBV9
clone size: once

CDR3 protein: CASTPWQGKSHGYTF
CDR3 DNA: TGTGCCAGCACCCCCTGGCAGGGGAAAAGCCATGGCTACACCTTC
D gene: NA
J gene: TRBJ1-2
V gene: TRBV5-5
clone size: NA

CDR3 protein: CASSFSRQGLRHTQYF
CDR3 DNA: TGTGCCAGCAGTTTCTCCCGACAGGGGCTCCGCCATACGCAGTATTTT
D gene: TRBD1
J gene: TRBJ2-3
V gene: TRBV28
clone size: NA

CDR3 protein: CASLKAGGYGYTF
CDR3 DNA: TGTGCCAGTTTGAAGGCAGGGGGCTATGGCTACACCTTC
D gene: TRBD1
J gene: TRBJ1-2
V gene: TRBV5-4
clone size: NA

CDR3 protein: CASSLDGRESYEQYF
CDR3 DNA: TGTGCCAGCAGCTTAGATGGCAGGGAATCCTACGAGCAGTACTTC
D gene: NA
J gene: TRBJ2-7
V gene: TRBV11-2
clone size: NA

CDR3 protein: CAGYSGGANTGELFF
CDR3 DNA: TGTGCCGGATACTCAGGGGGCGCGAACACCGGGGAGCTGTTTTTT
D gene: TRBD1
J gene: TRBJ2-2
V gene: TRBV6-1
clone size: few

CDR3 protein: CASKRGANTEAFF
CDR3 DNA: TGTGCCAGCAAGAGAGGGGCTAACACTGAAGCTTTCTTT
D gene: NA
J gene: TRBJ1-1
V gene: TRBV7-3
clone size: NA